This T cell receptor beta chain was identified during a study of cytomegalovirus exposure and HLA in healthy donors. Findings and caveats of the study: It was reported in a later analysis that an Asian-associated ancestry cluster showed fewer N-insertions than the approximately 670-donor mean. Previously analyzed data showed that most TCR beta V segments were productive at a frequency of about 90% or about 30%. The study designated 150 or so TCR beta chains cytomegalovirus-associated.

Concerning this clone: Its target is not known.

13 Jbeta primers and 60 Vbeta primers were used for the PCR. This table comes from immunoSEQ multiplex PCR, and its TCRdb copy is limited to in-frame clones, with some not included. This sample has 150,000 to 200,000 clones, with roughly 78% found just once. The source of this sequence is a boy aged 5-17 years in good health and CMV-seronegative. Sequenced material: PBMCs.

Here the CDR3 reads CASSVGMNTEAFF. In DNA form, the CDR3 reads TGTGCCAGCAGCGTGGGCATGAACACTGAAGCTTTCTTT. V gene TRBV9 combines with J gene TRBJ1-1; D gene ambiguous. CDR1 is SGDLS and CDR2 is YYNGEE in the germline V gene. V was shortened by 2 bases and J by 0 bases, with 5 bases between the two germline ends. The CDR3 extends over 13 amino acids.